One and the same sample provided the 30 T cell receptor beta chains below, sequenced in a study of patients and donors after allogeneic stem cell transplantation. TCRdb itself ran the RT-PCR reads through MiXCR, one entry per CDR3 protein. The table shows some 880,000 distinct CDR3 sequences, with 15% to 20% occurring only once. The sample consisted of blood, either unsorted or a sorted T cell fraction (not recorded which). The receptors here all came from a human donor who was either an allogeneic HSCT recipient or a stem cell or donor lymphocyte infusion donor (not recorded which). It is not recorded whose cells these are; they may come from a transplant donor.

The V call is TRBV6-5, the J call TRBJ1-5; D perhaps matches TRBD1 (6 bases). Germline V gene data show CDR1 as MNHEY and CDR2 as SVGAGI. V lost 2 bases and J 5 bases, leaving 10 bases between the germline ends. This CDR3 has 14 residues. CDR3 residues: CASSYTGYHQPQHF. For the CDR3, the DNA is TGTGCCAGCAGTTACACAGGGTACCATCAGCCCCAGCATTTT.

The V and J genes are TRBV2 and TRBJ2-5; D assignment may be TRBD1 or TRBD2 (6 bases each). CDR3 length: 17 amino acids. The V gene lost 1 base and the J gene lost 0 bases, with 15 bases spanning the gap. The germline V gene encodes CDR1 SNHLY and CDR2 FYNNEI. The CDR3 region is CASSEVFTGADQETQYF. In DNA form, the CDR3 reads TGTGCCAGCAGTGAAGTGTTTACGGGGGCCGACCAAGAGACCCAGTACTTC.

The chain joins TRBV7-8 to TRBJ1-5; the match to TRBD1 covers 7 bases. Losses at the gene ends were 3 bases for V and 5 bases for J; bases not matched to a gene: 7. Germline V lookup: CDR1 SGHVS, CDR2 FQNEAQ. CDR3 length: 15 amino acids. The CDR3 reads CASSLGQNWDQPQHF. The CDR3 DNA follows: TGTGCCAGCAGCTTGGGACAGAACTGGGATCAGCCCCAGCATTTT.

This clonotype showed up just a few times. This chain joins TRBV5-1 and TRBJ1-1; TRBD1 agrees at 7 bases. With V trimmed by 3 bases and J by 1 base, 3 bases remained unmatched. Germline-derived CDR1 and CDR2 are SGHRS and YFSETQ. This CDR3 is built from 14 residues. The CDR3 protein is CASSWRQGNTEAFF. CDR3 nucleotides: TGCGCCAGCAGCTGGAGACAGGGGAACACTGAAGCTTTCTTT.

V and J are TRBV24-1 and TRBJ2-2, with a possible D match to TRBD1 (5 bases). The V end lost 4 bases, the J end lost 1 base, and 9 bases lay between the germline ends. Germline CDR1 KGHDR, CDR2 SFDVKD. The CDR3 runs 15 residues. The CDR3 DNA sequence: TGTGCCACCAGTGAAAAAACAGGGAACACCGGGGAGCTGTTTTTT. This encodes CATSEKTGNTGELFF.

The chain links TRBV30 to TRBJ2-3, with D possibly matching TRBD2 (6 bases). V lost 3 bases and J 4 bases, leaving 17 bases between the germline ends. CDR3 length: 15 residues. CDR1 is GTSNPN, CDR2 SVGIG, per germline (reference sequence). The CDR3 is CAWRSGRRGPDTQYF. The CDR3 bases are TGTGCCTGGAGAAGTGGGCGGAGGGGTCCAGATACGCAGTATTTT.

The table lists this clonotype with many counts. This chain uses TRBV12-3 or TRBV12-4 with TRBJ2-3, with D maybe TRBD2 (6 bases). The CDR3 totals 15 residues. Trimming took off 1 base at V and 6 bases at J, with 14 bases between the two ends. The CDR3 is CASSLEGTRGDTQYF. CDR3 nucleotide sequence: TGTGCCAGCAGTTTAGAGGGGACCCGGGGGGATACGCAGTATTTT.

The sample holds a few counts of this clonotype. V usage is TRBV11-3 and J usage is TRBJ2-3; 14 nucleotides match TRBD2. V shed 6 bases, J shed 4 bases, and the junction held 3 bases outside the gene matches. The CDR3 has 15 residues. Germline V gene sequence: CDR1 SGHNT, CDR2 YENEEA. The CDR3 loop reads CASRKTSGRADTQYF. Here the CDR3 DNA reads TGTGCCAGCAGGAAGACTAGCGGGAGGGCAGATACGCAGTATTTT. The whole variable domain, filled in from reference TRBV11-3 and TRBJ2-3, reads EAGVVQSPRYKIIEKKQPVAFWCNPISGHNTLYWYLQNLGQGPELLIRYENEEAVDDSQLPKDRFSAERLKGVDSTLKIQPAELGDSAVYLCASRKTSGRADTQYFGPGTRLTVL.

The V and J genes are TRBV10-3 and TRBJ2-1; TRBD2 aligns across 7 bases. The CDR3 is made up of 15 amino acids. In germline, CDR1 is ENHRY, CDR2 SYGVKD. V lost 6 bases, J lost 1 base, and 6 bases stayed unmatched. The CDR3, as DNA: TGTGCCATCAGGAGTGGCGGGGGATCCTACAATGAGCAGTTCTTC. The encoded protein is CAIRSGGGSYNEQFF.

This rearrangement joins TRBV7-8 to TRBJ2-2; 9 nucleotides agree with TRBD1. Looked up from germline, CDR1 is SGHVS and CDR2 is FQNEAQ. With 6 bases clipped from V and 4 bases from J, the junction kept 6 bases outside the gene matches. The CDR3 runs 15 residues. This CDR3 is CASRTGTGFTGELFF. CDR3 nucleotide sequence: TGTGCCAGCAGGACGGGGACAGGGTTCACCGGGGAGCTGTTTTTT. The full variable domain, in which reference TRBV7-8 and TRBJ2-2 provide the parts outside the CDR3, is GAGVSQSPRYKVAKRGQDVALRCDPISGHVSLFWYQQALGQGPEFLTYFQNEAQLDKSGLPSDRFFAERPEGSVSTLKIQRTQQEDSAVYLCASRTGTGFTGELFFGEGSRLTVL.

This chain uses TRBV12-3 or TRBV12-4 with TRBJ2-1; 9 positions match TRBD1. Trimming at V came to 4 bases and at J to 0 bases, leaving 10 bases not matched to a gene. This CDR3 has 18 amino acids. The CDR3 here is CASSSLMATGGSYNEQFF. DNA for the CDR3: TGTGCCAGCAGTTCCCTTATGGCGACAGGGGGCTCCTACAATGAGCAGTTCTTC.

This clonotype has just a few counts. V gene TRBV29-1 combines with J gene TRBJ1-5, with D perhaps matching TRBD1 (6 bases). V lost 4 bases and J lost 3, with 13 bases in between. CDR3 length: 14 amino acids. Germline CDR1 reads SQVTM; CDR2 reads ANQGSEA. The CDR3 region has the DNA TGCAGCGTTGTCGTTCAGGGGTCCAATCAGCCCCAGCATTTT. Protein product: CSVVVQGSNQPQHF.

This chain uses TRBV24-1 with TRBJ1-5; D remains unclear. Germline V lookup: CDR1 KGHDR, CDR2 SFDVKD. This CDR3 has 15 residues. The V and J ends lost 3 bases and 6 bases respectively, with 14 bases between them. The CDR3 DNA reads TGTGCCACCAGTGATAGATGGGGAACCGGTCAGCCCCAGCATTTT. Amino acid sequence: CATSDRWGTGQPQHF.

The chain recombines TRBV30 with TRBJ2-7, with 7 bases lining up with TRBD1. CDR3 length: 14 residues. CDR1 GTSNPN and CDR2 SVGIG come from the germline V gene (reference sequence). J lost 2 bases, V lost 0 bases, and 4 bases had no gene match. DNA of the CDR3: TGTGCCTGGAGTGTTAGCCAGGGGGCCTACGAGCAGTACTTC. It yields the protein CAWSVSQGAYEQYF.

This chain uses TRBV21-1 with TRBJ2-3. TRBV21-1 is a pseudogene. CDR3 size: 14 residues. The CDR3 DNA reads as TGTGCCAGCAGCAATCACAGATGCGGTGATACGCAGTATTTT. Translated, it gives CASSNHRCGDTQYF.

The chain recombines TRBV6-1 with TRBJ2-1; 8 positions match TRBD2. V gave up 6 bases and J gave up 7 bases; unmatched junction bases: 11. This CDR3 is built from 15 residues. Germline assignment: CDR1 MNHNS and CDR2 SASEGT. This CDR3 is CASSPNGREGNEQFF. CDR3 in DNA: TGTGCCAGCAGCCCAAACGGGAGGGAGGGGAATGAGCAGTTCTTC.

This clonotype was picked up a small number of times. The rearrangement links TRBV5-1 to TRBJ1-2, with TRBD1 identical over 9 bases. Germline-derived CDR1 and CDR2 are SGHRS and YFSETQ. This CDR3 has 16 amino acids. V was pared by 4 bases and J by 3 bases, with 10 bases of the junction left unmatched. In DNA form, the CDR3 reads TGCGCCAGCAGCGGCGGGACAGGGACCTATTACTATGGCTACACCTTC. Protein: CASSGGTGTYYYGYTF.

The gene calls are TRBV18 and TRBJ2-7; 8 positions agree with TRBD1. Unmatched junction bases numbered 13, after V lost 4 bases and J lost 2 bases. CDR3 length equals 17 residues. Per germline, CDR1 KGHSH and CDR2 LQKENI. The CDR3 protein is CASSLLTWTGSAYEQYF. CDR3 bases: TGTGCCAGCTCACTCCTTACTTGGACAGGGTCAGCCTACGAGCAGTACTTC.

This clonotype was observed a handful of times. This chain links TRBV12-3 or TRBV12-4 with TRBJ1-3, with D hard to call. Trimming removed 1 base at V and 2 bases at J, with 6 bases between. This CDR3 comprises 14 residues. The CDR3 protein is CASSLEYPGNTIYF. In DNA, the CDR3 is TGTGCCAGCAGTTTAGAATATCCTGGAAACACCATATATTTT.

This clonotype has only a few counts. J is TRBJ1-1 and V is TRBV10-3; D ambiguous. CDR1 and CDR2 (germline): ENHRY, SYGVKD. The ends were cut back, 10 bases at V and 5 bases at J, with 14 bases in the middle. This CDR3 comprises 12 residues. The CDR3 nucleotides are TGTGCCACGGAGGGAGAAAGGACTGAAGCTTTCTTT. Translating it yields CATEGERTEAFF.

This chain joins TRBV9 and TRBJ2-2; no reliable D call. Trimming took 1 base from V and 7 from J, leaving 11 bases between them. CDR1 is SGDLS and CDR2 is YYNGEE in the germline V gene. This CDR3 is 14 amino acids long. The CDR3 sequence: CASSVSDRRGELFF. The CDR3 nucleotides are TGTGCCAGCAGCGTATCAGACCGGCGCGGGGAGCTGTTTTTT.

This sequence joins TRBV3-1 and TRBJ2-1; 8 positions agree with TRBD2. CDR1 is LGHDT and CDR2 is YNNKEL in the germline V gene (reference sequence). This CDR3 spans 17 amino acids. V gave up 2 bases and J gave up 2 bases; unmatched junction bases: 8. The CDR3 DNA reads TGTGCCAGCAGCCAAAACCCAGCGGGAGCTACCTACAATGAGCAGTTCTTC. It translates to CASSQNPAGATYNEQFF.

CDR3: CSARGSWGSTGELFF. In DNA, the CDR3 is TGCAGTGCTAGAGGAAGCTGGGGCAGCACCGGGGAGCTGTTTTTT. The chain links TRBV20-1 to TRBJ2-2; a weak D match, TRBD1 (5 bases). Between the trimmed V and J ends, which lost 1 base and 4 bases, there was a span of 13 bases. Germline-derived CDR1 and CDR2 are DFQATT and SNEGSKA (reference sequence). The CDR3 covers 15 residues.

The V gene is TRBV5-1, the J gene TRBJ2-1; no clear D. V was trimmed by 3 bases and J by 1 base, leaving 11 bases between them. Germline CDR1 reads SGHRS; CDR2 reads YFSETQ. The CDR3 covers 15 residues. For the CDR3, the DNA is TGCGCCAGCAGCTCTAGTACCGCATCCTACAATGAGCAGTTCTTC. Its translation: CASSSSTASYNEQFF.

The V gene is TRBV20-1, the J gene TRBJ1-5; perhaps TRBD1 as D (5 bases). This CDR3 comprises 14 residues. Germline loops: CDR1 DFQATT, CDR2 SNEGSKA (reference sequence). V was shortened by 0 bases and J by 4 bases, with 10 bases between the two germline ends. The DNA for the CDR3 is TGCAGTGCTAGAGATATCGGGACTAATCAGCCCCAGCATTTT. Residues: CSARDIGTNQPQHF.

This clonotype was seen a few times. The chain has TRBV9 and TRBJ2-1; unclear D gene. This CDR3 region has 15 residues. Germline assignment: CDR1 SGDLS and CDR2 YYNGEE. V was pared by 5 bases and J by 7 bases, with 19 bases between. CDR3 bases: TGTGCCAGCAGTCTCGAAACTCCCGGCCTAAATGAGCAGTTCTTC. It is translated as CASSLETPGLNEQFF.

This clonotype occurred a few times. The CDR3 loop reads CASSRWDSTDTQYF. The CDR3 DNA reads as TGCGCCAGCAGCCGGTGGGACAGCACAGATACGCAGTATTTT. The genes are TRBV5-1 and TRBJ2-3, with D perhaps given as TRBD1 or TRBD2 (5 bases each). The CDR3 is 14 residues long. Germline V CDR1 and CDR2: SGHRS, YFSETQ. V lost 4 bases, J lost 0 bases, and 9 bases lay in between.

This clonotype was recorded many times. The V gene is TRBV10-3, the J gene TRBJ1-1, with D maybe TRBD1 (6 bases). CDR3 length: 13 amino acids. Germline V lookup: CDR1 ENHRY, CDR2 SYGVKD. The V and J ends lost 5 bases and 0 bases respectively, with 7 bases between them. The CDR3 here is CAISYRVNTEAFF. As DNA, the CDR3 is TGTGCCATCAGTTACAGGGTGAACACTGAAGCTTTCTTT.

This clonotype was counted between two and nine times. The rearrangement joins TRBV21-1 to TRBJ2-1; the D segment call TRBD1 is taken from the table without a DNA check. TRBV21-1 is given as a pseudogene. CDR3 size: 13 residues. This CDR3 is CASSNLEGNEQFF. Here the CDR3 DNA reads TGTGCCAGCAGCAACCTAGAGGGGAATGAGCAGTTCTTC.

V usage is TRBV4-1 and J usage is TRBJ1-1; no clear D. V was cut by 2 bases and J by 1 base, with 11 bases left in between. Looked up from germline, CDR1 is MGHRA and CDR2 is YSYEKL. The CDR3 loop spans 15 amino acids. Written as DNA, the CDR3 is TGCGCCAGCAGCCAAAATGATTGGCGGAACACTGAAGCTTTCTTT. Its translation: CASSQNDWRNTEAFF.